This T cell receptor beta chain was identified during a study of blood T cell repertoires in COVID-19. The repertoire was sequenced with immunoSEQ multiplex PCR; TCRdb's copy has only in-frame clones and lacks some. The table has roughly 270,000 clones, approximately 85% seen once. The V end lost 3 bases, the J end lost 8 bases, and 12 bases lay between the germline ends. CDR1 SGHDT and CDR2 YYEEEE come from the germline V gene. This CDR3 contains 13 residues. The receptor's source is a young man with active or convalescent COVID-19. The chain couples TRBV5-6 to TRBJ2-1; weak D call: TRBD2 (6 bases). Sequences were obtained from peripheral blood. The CDR3 DNA is TGTGCCAGCAGCTGGCGGGGAACCGATGAGCAGTTCTTC. This codes for CASSWRGTDEQFF.